This T cell receptor beta chain was found in a study of T cell responses to AZD1222 COVID-19 vaccine. Findings of the study overall: The donor cohort was predominantly white British with a female majority, and clonal diversity may have been underestimated.

Sequenced by immunoSEQ multiplex PCR; TCRdb stores in-frame clones only, minus some. The sample contains more than 95,000 clones, around 89% of which appear only once. Concerning this clone: Its antigen is not known.

The germline V gene encodes CDR1 SGHRS and CDR2 YFSETQ. V lost 3 bases and J lost 5; bases outside the gene matches: 3. This CDR3 spans 15 amino acids. The TCR sequence derives from an adult in good health. The chain carries TRBV5-1 and TRBJ2-2; the match to TRBD2 covers 11 bases. Material: peripheral blood, obtained on day 0 of AZD1222 vaccination. The CDR3 protein is CASSSTSGETGELFF. CDR3 nucleotides: TGCGCCAGCAGCTCGACTAGCGGGGAGACCGGGGAGCTGTTTTTT.